The 27 T cell receptor beta chains below were found in one sample sequenced in a study of blood T cell repertoires in COVID-19. The assay was immunoSEQ multiplex PCR, and TCRdb's table has in-frame clones only and misses some. The profile shows some 230,000 clones, approximately 84% of them singletons. Sequencing was carried out using peripheral blood. These receptors originate from an older woman with acute or convalescent COVID-19.

In its sample, this clone was seen once. CDR3: CARRGGTNSPLHF. The CDR3 DNA is TGTGCCCGACGAGGCGGTACTAATTCACCCCTCCACTTT. This chain connects TRBV30 to TRBJ1-6; no definite D call. The V end was cut by 8 bases, the J end by 6 bases, with 14 bases between. This CDR3 is 13 amino acids long. From germline, CDR1 is GTSNPN and CDR2 SVGIG (reference sequence).

This clone showed up just a few times. The rearrangement joins TRBV19 to TRBJ1-3; D not resolved. The CDR3 contains 13 residues. Per germline, CDR1 LNHDA and CDR2 SQIVND (reference sequence). V was trimmed by 9 bases and J by 0 bases, leaving 9 bases between them. The CDR3 bases are TGTGCCAGACTATTCTACTCTGGAAACACCATATATTTT. Amino acid sequence: CARLFYSGNTIYF.

The rearrangement links TRBV5-1 to TRBJ2-7; 7 bases line up with TRBD1. The CDR3 consists of 14 residues. CDR1 and CDR2 from the germline V gene are SGHRS and YFSETQ. Unmatched junction bases numbered 3, after V lost 0 bases and J lost 3 bases. This CDR3 reads CASSLVSGGYEQYF. The CDR3, as DNA: TGCGCCAGCAGCTTGGTGTCAGGGGGCTACGAGCAGTACTTC.

This sequence joins TRBV10-3 and TRBJ2-7; TRBD1 matches at 12 bases. The CDR3 totals 15 residues. Germline values: CDR1 ENHRY, CDR2 SYGVKD. The V and J ends lost 2 bases and 7 bases, in that order; junction bases with no gene match: 6. The CDR3 nucleotides read TGTGCCATCAGTGAGGCGGGACAGGGGGCGGGGGAGCAGTACTTC. Protein: CAISEAGQGAGEQYF.

The chain is built from TRBV13 and TRBJ1-2; 7 bases line up with TRBD1. J gave up 10 bases and V 0 bases, and 8 bases lay outside the gene matches. The CDR3 runs 14 residues. Germline CDR1 reads PRHDT; CDR2 reads FYEKMQ (reference sequence). The CDR3 spells CASSLGTGESSYTF. The CDR3 DNA is TGTGCCAGCAGCTTAGGTACAGGGGAGTCGTCCTACACCTTC.

The genes are TRBV4-1 and TRBJ1-4; D is unresolved. CDR3 length: 15 amino acids. Deletions cut 0 bases from V and 6 bases from J, with 11 bases between. CDR1 and CDR2 (germline): MGHRA, YSYEKL. The CDR3 spells CASSQDAAPDEKLFF. The CDR3 region has the DNA TGCGCCAGCAGCCAAGATGCGGCGCCCGATGAAAAACTGTTTTTT.

V and J are TRBV2 and TRBJ1-1; the D is unclear. In germline, CDR1 is SNHLY, CDR2 FYNNEI. There are 12 residues in the CDR3. The V end was cut by 4 bases, the J end by 10 bases, with 13 bases between. The CDR3 nucleotides read TGTGCCAGCAGTGCAGACCTCGGGTCAGCTTTCTTT. It yields the protein CASSADLGSAFF. Drawing the rest from reference TRBV2 and TRBJ1-1, the complete variable domain is EPEVTQTPSHQVTQMGQEVILRCVPISNHLYFYWYRQILGQKVEFLVSFYNNEISEKSEIFDDQFSVERPDGSNFTLKIRSTKLEDSAMYFCASSADLGSAFFGQGTRLTVV.

The rearrangement uses TRBV5-6 and TRBJ2-3; D may be TRBD1 (5 bases). V lost 4 bases and J 0 bases, leaving 15 bases between the germline ends. CDR1 and CDR2 (germline): SGHDT, YYEEEE. This CDR3 has 16 amino acids. The CDR3 DNA reads as TGTGCCAGCAGCGAGGCAGGGATTTATAGCACAGATACGCAGTATTTT. This sequence encodes CASSEAGIYSTDTQYF.

This clone was observed a handful of times. CDR3 region: CASSMGTGTYEQYF. The CDR3 bases are TGTGCCAGTAGTATGGGGACAGGGACCTACGAGCAGTACTTC. J is TRBJ2-7 and V is TRBV19; 9 positions agree with TRBD1. The CDR3 length is 14 residues. Trimming took 3 bases from V and 2 from J; bases not matched to a gene: 2. The germline V gene has CDR1 LNHDA and CDR2 SQIVND (reference sequence).

This clone appeared a single time. This rearrangement joins TRBV9 to TRBJ1-2, with D maybe TRBD1 (5 bases). Trimming left V 4 bases short and J 2 bases short, with 18 bases between. This CDR3 spans 16 amino acids. Looked up from germline, CDR1 is SGDLS and CDR2 is YYNGEE. CDR3 in DNA: TGTGCCAGCAGCCAAATAAGGGGCAGCCTCAACTATGGCTACACCTTC. Translated, it gives CASSQIRGSLNYGYTF.

The chain employs TRBV29-1 and TRBJ1-1; a weak D match, TRBD1 (6 bases). V shed 3 bases and J shed 0 bases, with 8 bases lying between them. Germline V gene data show CDR1 as SQVTM and CDR2 as ANQGSEA. CDR3 length: 13 amino acids. CDR3 sequence: CSVEGALNTEAFF. The CDR3 coding sequence is TGCAGCGTTGAGGGGGCTCTGAACACTGAAGCTTTCTTT.

This chain joins TRBV7-8 and TRBJ2-1; 12 bases are a match to TRBD2. In germline, CDR1 is SGHVS, CDR2 FQNEAQ. V lost 4 bases and J lost 4; bases outside the gene matches: 11. The CDR3 sequence is 18 residues long. The CDR3 DNA is TGTGCCAGCAGCTCGAAAATAGCCGGGACTAGCGGGTACAATGAGCAGTTCTTC. This codes for CASSSKIAGTSGYNEQFF.

This chain connects TRBV18 to TRBJ2-5; 16 bases align to TRBD2. The trim removed 3 bases at V and 1 base at J, leaving 2 bases unmatched. The CDR3 contains 17 residues. Per the germline V gene, CDR1 is KGHSH and CDR2 is LQKENI. CDR3: CASSPGLAGGTQETQYF. In nucleotides, the CDR3 is TGTGCCAGCTCACCGGGACTAGCGGGGGGGACCCAAGAGACCCAGTACTTC.

The genes are TRBV27 and TRBJ2-7; D call uncertain. CDR3 length: 14 amino acids. CDR1 is MNHEY, CDR2 SMNVEV, per germline (reference sequence). The germline V and J ends were trimmed by 0 bases and 2 bases, with 8 bases remaining between them. In DNA, the CDR3 is TGTGCCAGCAGTTTATCGAAGACAACCTACGAGCAGTACTTC. This gives the protein CASSLSKTTYEQYF.

The chain employs TRBV5-1 and TRBJ1-1, with 10 bases identical to TRBD1. The length of the CDR3 is 18 residues. From germline, CDR1 is SGHRS and CDR2 YFSETQ. Losses at the gene ends were 3 bases for V and 3 bases for J; bases not matched to a gene: 14. CDR3 loop: CASSSGTGAVRKDTEAFF. The CDR3 coding sequence is TGCGCCAGCAGCTCCGGGACAGGGGCCGTCAGGAAGGACACTGAAGCTTTCTTT.

The chain combines TRBV14 with TRBJ2-5; maybe TRBD2 (6 bases). This CDR3 contains 21 residues. Trimming took off 0 bases at V and 4 bases at J, with 30 bases between the two ends. Germline lookup yields CDR1 SGHDN and CDR2 FVKESK. The CDR3 DNA reads as TGTGCCAGCAGCCAAGAATTTTGGAATACAGGAGGGCAGTGGGTAGGAGAGACCCAGTACTTC. It codes for CASSQEFWNTGGQWVGETQYF.

Details on this clone: This sample includes further DNA sequences coding for the same CDR3. The V gene is TRBV5-1, the J gene TRBJ2-7; the match to TRBD1 covers 11 bases. The CDR3 sequence is 14 residues long. J gave up 3 bases and V 4 bases, and 3 bases lay outside the gene matches. Germline-derived CDR1 and CDR2 are SGHRS and YFSETQ. The CDR3 coding sequence is TGCGCCAGCAGCCCCGGGACAGGGGGCTACGAGCAGTACTTC. Protein product: CASSPGTGGYEQYF.

J is TRBJ1-1 and V is TRBV5-4; possible D gene TRBD1, 6 bases. This CDR3 is built from 14 residues. Germline CDR1 is SGHNT and CDR2 is YYREEE (reference sequence). With 1 base removed from V and 7 bases from J, the gap between germline ends came to 14 bases. CDR3 DNA sequence: TGTGCCAGCAGCTTGTGGGCGGCCAGGGGTGAAGCTTTCTTT. As protein: CASSLWAARGEAFF.

J is TRBJ2-5 and V is TRBV11-2; TRBD2 matches at 13 bases. CDR1 is SGHAT, CDR2 FQNNGV, per germline. Trimming removed 3 bases from V and 2 bases from J; junction bases left unmatched: 3. This CDR3 has 16 amino acids. In DNA form, the CDR3 reads TGTGCCAGCAGCTTCAGACTAGCGGGGGGTCAAGAGACCCAGTACTTC. This gives the protein CASSFRLAGGQETQYF.

The V and J genes are TRBV5-6 and TRBJ1-3; 7 bases agree with TRBD1. Germline loops: CDR1 SGHDT, CDR2 YYEEEE. This CDR3 contains 15 residues. Losses at the gene ends were 1 base for V and 3 bases for J; bases not matched to a gene: 4. The CDR3, as DNA: TGTGCCAGCAGCTTGACAGGGGTAATTGGAAACACCATATATTTT. Protein sequence: CASSLTGVIGNTIYF.

The chain links TRBV4-2 to TRBJ2-7; D is unresolved. This CDR3 is built from 15 residues. CDR1 is LGHNA, CDR2 YNFKEQ, per germline. Trimming removed 1 base from V and 4 bases from J, with 14 bases in between. The CDR3 nucleotides are TGTGCCAGCAGCCAAGTGTCACACGTCCAATACGAGCAGTACTTC. Translation gives CASSQVSHVQYEQYF.

V and J are TRBV4-3 and TRBJ1-4; 9 bases agree with TRBD1. Germline V gives CDR1 LGHNA, CDR2 YSLEER. The length of the CDR3 is 16 residues. J lost 8 bases, V lost 2 bases, and 9 bases had no gene match. CDR3 amino acids: CASSQIWTGAMEKLFF. CDR3 sequence (DNA): TGCGCCAGCAGCCAAATCTGGACAGGGGCTATGGAAAAACTGTTTTTT.

V is TRBV7-9 and J is TRBJ1-1, with a tentative D call TRBD1 (5 bases). With 8 bases removed from V and 4 bases from J, the gap between germline ends came to 8 bases. In germline, CDR1 is SEHNR, CDR2 FQNEAQ (reference sequence). The CDR3 contains 11 residues. DNA for the CDR3: TGTGCCAGCGGGGCGGCCACTGAAGCTTTCTTT. Its protein product is CASGAATEAFF.

The chain joins TRBV7-9 to TRBJ2-1, with D possibly matching TRBD2 (5 bases). CDR1 and CDR2 (germline): SEHNR, FQNEAQ (reference sequence). V lost 2 bases and J 6 bases, leaving 11 bases between the germline ends. The CDR3 consists of 14 residues. The CDR3 nucleotides read TGTGCCAGCAGCTTAAGGAGGCAAGGCAATGAGCAGTTCTTC. The encoded protein is CASSLRRQGNEQFF.

The chain links TRBV28 to TRBJ1-1, with 7 bases identical to TRBD1. This CDR3 comprises 13 residues. V gave up 11 bases and J gave up 0 bases; unmatched junction bases: 6. The V gene's germline CDR1 is MDHEN and CDR2 SYDVKM. The CDR3 loop is CAAAGGVNTEAFF. CDR3 DNA: TGTGCCGCGGCAGGGGGTGTGAACACTGAAGCTTTCTTT.

This sequence joins TRBV5-5 and TRBJ2-2; D is possibly TRBD1 (6 bases). Trimming cost V 0 bases and J 3 bases, with 9 bases left between them. CDR3 length: 15 amino acids. The V gene's germline CDR1 is SGHKS and CDR2 YYEKEE (reference sequence). In DNA, the CDR3 is TGTGCCAGCAGCTTGGGACAGGTCCACACCGGGGAGCTGTTTTTT. Protein product: CASSLGQVHTGELFF. Variable domain in full (rest from reference TRBV5-5 and TRBJ2-2): DAGVTQSPTHLIKTRGQQVTLRCSPISGHKSVSWYQQVLGQGPQFIFQYYEKEERGRGNFPDRFSARQFPNYSSELNVNALLLGDSALYLCASSLGQVHTGELFFGEGSRLTVL.

This clone was counted a single time. J is TRBJ1-5 and V is TRBV6-2 or TRBV6-3, with D unclear. Trimming left V 5 bases short and J 5 bases short, with 10 bases between. CDR1 and CDR2 (germline): MNHEY, SVGEGT. The CDR3 runs to 13 residues. In nucleotides, the CDR3 is TGTGCCAGCAGTACCTACGAGTATCAGCCCCAGCATTTT. It translates to CASSTYEYQPQHF.